Shown below are 30 T cell receptor beta chains from a single sample sequenced in a study of T cell changes during pregnancy in multiple sclerosis. Generated by immunoSEQ multiplex PCR, the TCRdb table keeps only in-frame clones and is missing some. In the table there are under 130,000 clones, just over 90% of which are singletons. Here the sequenced sample was peripheral blood, taken after pregnancy. The receptors come from a female donor with multiple sclerosis, enrolled in a pregnancy study.

The chain joins TRBV19 to TRBJ1-2, with D possibly matching TRBD1 (5 bases). Germline V gene lookup returns CDR1 LNHDA and CDR2 SQIVND (reference sequence). Trimming removed 3 bases at V and 5 bases at J, with 25 bases between. The CDR3 contains 18 residues. The CDR3 is CASSIRVLNRLRIYGYTF. CDR3 in DNA: TGTGCCAGTAGTATCAGGGTCCTAAACAGGCTAAGGATTTATGGCTACACCTTC. Filled out from reference TRBV19 and TRBJ1-2, the complete variable domain reads DGGITQSPKYLFRKEGQNVTLSCEQNLNHDAMYWYRQDPGQGLRLIYYSQIVNDFQKGDIAEGYSVSREKKESFPLTVTSAQKNPTAFYLCASSIRVLNRLRIYGYTFGSGTRLTVV.

The CDR3, as DNA: TGTGCCAGCAGTGATGACAGTAATAGCAATCAGCCCCAGCATTTT. This sequence encodes CASSDDSNSNQPQHF. The rearrangement joins TRBV2 to TRBJ1-5; D perhaps matches TRBD1 (5 bases). V lost 3 bases to trimming and J lost 0 bases, with 9 bases between them. The CDR3 has 15 residues. The germline V gene has CDR1 SNHLY and CDR2 FYNNEI.

The CDR3 DNA reads as TGCGCCAGCAGCCAAGATCTCAAGTCGTTGGGCAGTGAAGCTTTCTTT. Amino acid sequence: CASSQDLKSLGSEAFF. The rearrangement links TRBV4-1 to TRBJ1-1; no definite D call. The V end lost 0 bases, the J end lost 7 bases, and 18 bases lay between the germline ends. The V gene's germline CDR1 is MGHRA and CDR2 YSYEKL. The CDR3 consists of 16 residues.

The chain is built from TRBV11-3 and TRBJ2-3; 9 bases fit TRBD2. The germline gives CDR1 SGHNT, CDR2 YENEEA. The CDR3 has 16 residues. The J segment lost 3 bases and the V segment lost 3 bases, leaving 7 bases of the junction unmatched. The CDR3 spells CASSFEAGGGTDTQYF. The CDR3 nucleotides are TGTGCCAGCAGCTTTGAAGCGGGGGGTGGTACAGATACGCAGTATTTT.

V and J are TRBV30 and TRBJ1-6; D is unresolved. The V gene's germline CDR1 is GTSNPN and CDR2 SVGIG (reference sequence). CDR3 size: 13 residues. The V and J ends lost 0 bases and 10 bases respectively, with 10 bases between them. The CDR3 protein is CAWSVGGNSPLHF. CDR3 sequence (DNA): TGTGCCTGGAGTGTGGGAGGGAACTCACCCCTCCACTTT.

The chain couples TRBV7-9 to TRBJ2-1; 8 nucleotides line up with TRBD2. Germline loops: CDR1 SEHNR, CDR2 FQNEAQ (reference sequence). Losses at the gene ends were 5 bases for V and 3 bases for J; bases not matched to a gene: 6. The CDR3 is 15 residues long. Here the CDR3 reads CASSTGGVRYNEQFF. The CDR3 DNA is TGTGCCAGCAGCACGGGAGGGGTTCGCTACAATGAGCAGTTCTTC.

The rearrangement joins TRBV6-4 to TRBJ2-2, with 7 bases identical to TRBD1. Germline V gene lookup returns CDR1 MRHNA and CDR2 SNTAGT. The CDR3 runs 16 residues. The V and J ends lost 4 bases and 2 bases, in that order; junction bases with no gene match: 7. The CDR3 spells CASSAYSGGNTGELFF. As DNA, the CDR3 is TGTGCCAGCAGTGCGTATTCAGGGGGAAACACCGGGGAGCTGTTTTTT.

This clone was recorded once. V gene TRBV18 combines with J gene TRBJ1-2, with D hard to call. Trimming removed 3 bases from V and 7 bases from J, with 18 bases in between. This CDR3 comprises 15 residues. CDR1 and CDR2 from the germline V gene are KGHSH and LQKENI. For the CDR3, the DNA is TGTGCCAGCTCACCCCGGGATTTGGCGGCTTCTGGCTACACCTTC. Protein sequence: CASSPRDLAASGYTF.

The genes are TRBV28 and TRBJ1-4, with 7 bases fitting TRBD1. V lost 5 bases, J lost 8 bases, and 11 bases stayed unmatched. Germline V gene lookup returns CDR1 MDHEN and CDR2 SYDVKM. There are 15 residues in the CDR3. The CDR3 coding sequence is TGTGCCAGCAGTCCCCCTGACAGGGTCAGAGAAAAACTGTTTTTT. Encoded protein: CASSPPDRVREKLFF.

The genes are TRBV2 and TRBJ2-1, with TRBD2 as a possible D gene (5 bases). Germline CDR1 SNHLY, CDR2 FYNNEI. The CDR3 sequence is 15 residues long. V dropped 3 bases and J dropped 0 bases, with 9 bases sitting between them. CDR3 nucleotide sequence: TGTGCCAGCAGTGAGGAGGCAAACTCCTACAATGAGCAGTTCTTC. Amino acids: CASSEEANSYNEQFF.

The rearrangement uses TRBV6-1 and TRBJ1-5, with TRBD1 matching over 8 bases. J gave up 6 bases and V 3 bases, and 7 bases lay outside the gene matches. This CDR3 contains 15 residues. Germline V gives CDR1 MNHNS, CDR2 SASEGT. The CDR3 DNA reads as TGTGCCAGCAGTGACCTGACAGGGGACCTTCAGCCCCAGCATTTT. Protein product: CASSDLTGDLQPQHF.

The V call is TRBV5-6, the J call TRBJ2-5, with 7 bases identical to TRBD2. Per the germline V gene, CDR1 is SGHDT and CDR2 is YYEEEE. V was pared by 0 bases and J by 3 bases, with 8 bases of the junction left unmatched. The CDR3 length is 16 residues. This CDR3 reads CASSLDLVGGKETQYF. For the CDR3, the DNA is TGTGCCAGCAGCTTGGACCTGGTGGGGGGGAAAGAGACCCAGTACTTC.

The rearrangement uses TRBV7-3 and TRBJ1-6, with D possibly matching TRBD1 (5 bases). Germline V lookup: CDR1 SGHTA, CDR2 FQGTGA. Between the trimmed V and J ends, which lost 2 bases and 9 bases, there was a span of 11 bases. CDR3 length equals 14 residues. The CDR3 sequence: CASSLRGEGSPLHF. DNA for the CDR3: TGTGCCAGCAGCTTACGGGGGGAAGGTTCACCCCTCCACTTT.

The chain employs TRBV18 and TRBJ2-7, with D possibly being TRBD1 (5 bases). Trimming took 6 bases from V and 5 from J, leaving 17 bases between them. The CDR3 is 14 amino acids. Germline CDR1 KGHSH, CDR2 LQKENI. The CDR3 sequence: CASSPKGRGNEQYF. The CDR3 nucleotides are TGTGCCAGCTCCCCGAAGGGGCGCGGAAACGAGCAGTACTTC.

The chain combines TRBV27 with TRBJ1-3, with 8 bases aligning to TRBD1. The CDR3 has 14 residues. CDR1 and CDR2 (germline): MNHEY, SMNVEV (reference sequence). V trimming: 6 bases; J trimming: 4 bases; junction bases outside the gene matches: 5. The DNA for the CDR3 is TGTGCCAGCAGAAAGGACAGGGAGGGAAACACCATATATTTT. Its translation: CASRKDREGNTIYF.

The V call is TRBV7-2, the J call TRBJ2-1, with 15 bases identical to TRBD2. This CDR3 region has 16 residues. The V gene end was trimmed by 4 bases and the J gene end by 8 bases; junction bases not matched to a gene: 6. Germline V gene lookup returns CDR1 SGHTA and CDR2 FQGNSA. The CDR3 loop reads CASSSRTSGGVYEQFF. The DNA for the CDR3 is TGTGCCAGCAGCTCCCGGACTAGCGGGGGGGTTTATGAGCAGTTCTTC.

The chain uses TRBV27 and TRBJ1-6, with 8 bases identical to TRBD1. Germline V gives CDR1 MNHEY, CDR2 SMNVEV (reference sequence). Trimming removed 0 bases from V and 3 bases from J; junction bases left unmatched: 10. The CDR3 has 19 amino acids. The CDR3 bases are TGTGCCAGCAGTTTATCCGGGACAGGAGTTTGGGACTATAATTCACCCCTCCACTTT. Its translation is CASSLSGTGVWDYNSPLHF.

CDR3 region: CASSLAFHRGEGKLFF. In DNA, the CDR3 is TGTGCCAGCAGCTTAGCGTTTCACAGGGGTGAGGGTAAACTGTTTTTT. V and J are TRBV7-2 and TRBJ1-4; the match to TRBD1 covers 7 bases. Germline V gene lookup returns CDR1 SGHTA and CDR2 FQGNSA. CDR3 size: 16 residues. Trimming removed 0 bases from V and 11 bases from J; junction bases left unmatched: 12.

V and J are TRBV5-1 and TRBJ2-1; TRBD1 aligns across 11 bases. Per the germline V gene, CDR1 is SGHRS and CDR2 is YFSETQ. The CDR3 length is 15 residues. V gave up 1 base and J gave up 8 bases; unmatched junction bases: 5. CDR3 amino acids: CASSLSGQGVHEQFF. The CDR3 nucleotides read TGCGCCAGCAGCTTGTCGGGACAGGGGGTGCATGAGCAGTTCTTC.

This clone was found once. This chain links TRBV5-5 with TRBJ2-1, with D perhaps TRBD2 (5 bases). The germline V gene has CDR1 SGHKS and CDR2 YYEKEE (reference sequence). The CDR3 is 15 amino acids. Between the trimmed V and J ends, which lost 2 bases and 4 bases, there was a span of 13 bases. CDR3 sequence (DNA): TGTGCCAGCAGCTTAGCCACCGGGATTTACAATGAGCAGTTCTTC. Translating it yields CASSLATGIYNEQFF.

The V call is TRBV11-2, the J call TRBJ2-7, with 7 bases aligning to TRBD1. Germline loops: CDR1 SGHAT, CDR2 FQNNGV. Germline trimming cut 5 bases from V and 1 base from J; bases unmatched to any gene: 14. This CDR3 has 17 residues. The CDR3 DNA follows: TGTGCCAGCAGCAACAAGAGGGGACAGAGGTTATCCTACGAGCAGTACTTC. This translates into CASSNKRGQRLSYEQYF.

This clone was detected a few times. The chain joins TRBV6-4 to TRBJ2-1, with D possibly matching TRBD2 (7 bases). Germline lookup yields CDR1 MRHNA and CDR2 SNTAGT. With 7 bases removed from V and 9 bases from J, the gap between germline ends came to 16 bases. The CDR3 sequence is 13 residues long. DNA of the CDR3: TGTGCCAGCACCCTGGGGGGGGCTGGTGAGCAGTTCTTC. Amino acid sequence: CASTLGGAGEQFF.

This chain uses TRBV7-6 with TRBJ1-6, with TRBD1 matching 7 bases. Germline V lookup: CDR1 SGHVS, CDR2 FNYEAQ. This CDR3 has 17 residues. Unmatched junction bases numbered 14, after V lost 5 bases and J lost 7 bases. The CDR3 spells CASSHERGGARNSPLHF. The CDR3 nucleotides read TGTGCCAGCAGCCACGAGAGAGGGGGCGCCCGGAATTCACCCCTCCACTTT.

V is TRBV2 and J is TRBJ2-5; weak D call: TRBD1 (5 bases). V lost 6 bases and J lost 5, with 19 bases in between. CDR3 length equals 15 residues. Looked up from germline, CDR1 is SNHLY and CDR2 is FYNNEI. CDR3 nucleotides: TGTGCCAGCAGCGAAAAAGGGGTCCGTCGGGAGACCCAGTACTTC. Its protein is CASSEKGVRRETQYF.

The gene calls are TRBV4-1 and TRBJ1-1; 7 positions match TRBD1. V dropped 4 bases and J dropped 5; count of bases not matched to a gene: 10. CDR3 size: 15 residues. Germline V gene sequence: CDR1 MGHRA, CDR2 YSYEKL. CDR3 bases: TGCGCCAGCAGCCCCCCAATGGGACAGCTGACTGAAGCTTTCTTT. Translating gives CASSPPMGQLTEAFF.

The gene calls are TRBV11-2 and TRBJ1-2, with TRBD1 matching over 9 bases. CDR1 SGHAT and CDR2 FQNNGV come from the germline V gene. The V segment lost 5 bases and the J segment 5 bases; nucleotides outside the gene matches: 3. The CDR3 has 13 amino acids. CDR3 coding DNA: TGTGCCAGCAGCCCGACAGGGGGATATGGCTACACCTTC. This sequence encodes CASSPTGGYGYTF.

The V call is TRBV6-1, the J call TRBJ1-3, with 11 bases that match TRBD1. Germline CDR1 and CDR2: MNHNS and SASEGT. CDR3 length: 14 amino acids. V lost 6 bases and J lost 6; bases outside the gene matches: 4. The CDR3 coding sequence is TGTGCCAGCAGATCGGGACAGGGGGTAAACACCATATATTTT. This encodes CASRSGQGVNTIYF.

This rearrangement joins TRBV19 to TRBJ2-1, with 8 bases aligning to TRBD1. The germline V gene has CDR1 LNHDA and CDR2 SQIVND (reference sequence). The CDR3 sequence is 11 residues long. The V segment lost 6 bases and the J segment 8 bases; nucleotides outside the gene matches: 0. CDR3 nucleotides: TGTGCCAGTAGGGACAGGGATGAGCAGTTCTTC. Its protein is CASRDRDEQFF. Drawing the rest from reference TRBV19 and TRBJ2-1, the complete variable domain is DGGITQSPKYLFRKEGQNVTLSCEQNLNHDAMYWYRQDPGQGLRLIYYSQIVNDFQKGDIAEGYSVSREKKESFPLTVTSAQKNPTAFYLCASRDRDEQFFGPGTRLTVL.

The chain recombines TRBV19 with TRBJ1-3; no clear D. The CDR3 length is 13 residues. V was pared by 2 bases and J by 1 base, with 3 bases between. In germline, CDR1 is LNHDA, CDR2 SQIVND (reference sequence). The CDR3 region is CASSISSGNTIYF. DNA of the CDR3: TGTGCCAGTAGTATATCATCTGGAAACACCATATATTTT.

This chain joins TRBV5-1 and TRBJ2-1; 10 bases map to TRBD2. Losses at the gene ends were 1 base for V and 2 bases for J; bases not matched to a gene: 3. The CDR3 consists of 16 residues. Germline lookup yields CDR1 SGHRS and CDR2 YFSETQ. The CDR3 DNA reads as TGCGCCAGCAGCTTGTTTAGCGGGGGGACCTACAATGAGCAGTTCTTC. Protein: CASSLFSGGTYNEQFF. The entire variable domain, with the rest obtained from reference TRBV5-1 and TRBJ2-1, is as follows: KAGVTQTPRYLIKTRGQQVTLSCSPISGHRSVSWYQQTPGQGLQFLFEYFSETQRNKGNFPGRFSGRQFSNSRSEMNVSTLELGDSALYLCASSLFSGGTYNEQFFGPGTRLTVL.